The 14 T cell receptor beta chains presented below share a single source sample, sequenced in a study of CD8+CD57+ T cells in acquired aplastic anemia. CDR3 and TCR beta VDJ profiling relied on a genomic DNA template. TCRdb used MiXCR to reprocess the reads, holding one entry per CDR3 protein. This sample has about 150,000 distinct CDR3 sequences; just over 50% occur once, and the top ten carry less than 15%. Sequencing was done on patients that had shown CD8+CD57+ cell expansion by flow cytometry. Sequenced sample: sorted CD4+, CD8+, or CD8+CD57+ T cells (not recorded which) from PBMCs. The receptors were sampled from a human donor with aplastic anemia.

The gene calls are TRBV20-1 and TRBJ2-7; 10 bases align to TRBD1. CDR3 size: 15 residues. The V gene end was trimmed by 2 bases and the J gene end by 4 bases; junction bases not matched to a gene: 8. From germline, CDR1 is DFQATT and CDR2 SNEGSKA (reference sequence). The chain's CDR3 is CSARLSDRGLYEQYF. DNA of the CDR3: TGCAGTGCTAGACTAAGCGACAGGGGGCTTTACGAGCAGTACTTC.

This clonotype was recorded once. The V gene is TRBV29-1, the J gene TRBJ2-1; 14 nucleotides line up with TRBD2. Trimming removed 4 bases from V and 7 bases from J; junction bases left unmatched: 12. Germline V CDR1 and CDR2: SQVTM, ANQGSEA. The CDR3 length is 17 residues. The CDR3 nucleotides read TGCAGCGTTGCGGGGACTAGCGGGAGTTCGGGAGAGAATGAGCAGTTCTTC. Translation: CSVAGTSGSSGENEQFF.

V usage is TRBV9 and J usage is TRBJ1-5, with 9 bases that match TRBD1. J gave up 8 bases and V 4 bases, and 4 bases lay outside the gene matches. The CDR3 loop spans 13 amino acids. Germline V gene lookup returns CDR1 SGDLS and CDR2 YYNGEE. The CDR3 nucleotides read TGTGCCAGCAGCTCAAGGACAGGGGAGCCCCAGCATTTT. Protein: CASSSRTGEPQHF. Full variable domain (remainder filled in from reference TRBV9 and TRBJ1-5): DSGVTQTPKHLITATGQRVTLRCSPRSGDLSVYWYQQSLDQGLQFLIQYYNGEERAKGNILERFSAQQFPDLHSELNLSSLELGDSALYFCASSSRTGEPQHFGDGTRLSIL.

This clonotype was seen only a few times. This chain links TRBV10-1 with TRBJ2-1; a possible D gene is TRBD2 (6 bases). V lost 6 bases and J 4 bases, leaving 10 bases between the germline ends. The CDR3 has 13 amino acids. Germline-derived CDR1 and CDR2 are WNHNN and SYGVQD (reference sequence). The CDR3 region has the DNA TGCGCCAGCAGGAGCGGGCAATACAATGAGCAGTTCTTC. This encodes CASRSGQYNEQFF.

This clonotype was observed many times. The chain has TRBV7-2 and TRBJ2-7, with 7 bases identical to TRBD2. This CDR3 has 15 residues. CDR1 is SGHTA and CDR2 is FQGNSA in the germline V gene. With 5 bases clipped from V and 2 bases from J, the junction kept 9 bases outside the gene matches. The CDR3 protein is CASSPPSGPTYEQYF. The CDR3 DNA follows: TGTGCCAGCAGCCCACCTAGCGGACCTACCTACGAGCAGTACTTC.

V usage is TRBV7-2 and J usage is TRBJ2-5; no definite D call. Germline CDR1 and CDR2: SGHTA and FQGNSA. Deletions cut 0 bases from V and 4 bases from J, with 9 bases between. CDR3 length: 14 residues. CDR3 bases: TGTGCCAGCAGCTTAGCGGCAGACGCAGAGACCCAGTACTTC. Translated, it gives CASSLAADAETQYF.

The CDR3 nucleotides read TGTGCCAGTACAACAGGGGCGATTTCTGGGGCCAACGTCCTGACTTTC. Translation: CASTTGAISGANVLTF. V gene TRBV19 combines with J gene TRBJ2-6; 7 bases align to TRBD1. This CDR3 has 16 amino acids. V shed 7 bases and J 1 base; nucleotides not matched to a gene: 7. Per the germline V gene, CDR1 is LNHDA and CDR2 is SQIVND (reference sequence).

The chain couples TRBV29-1 to TRBJ2-7, with a possible D match to TRBD1 (5 bases). Trimming stripped 6 bases from V and 7 bases from J, with 10 bases between. The CDR3 length is 10 residues. Germline V gene sequence: CDR1 SQVTM, CDR2 ANQGSEA. Here the CDR3 DNA reads TGCAGCGTAGTAGGGGTGGAGCAGTACTTC. Amino acids: CSVVGVEQYF.

This clonotype was seen more than once but under ten times. The V call is TRBV7-2, the J call TRBJ1-5; D not certain. V was shortened by 6 bases and J by 10 bases, with 16 bases between the two germline ends. The CDR3 is 13 amino acids. The V gene's germline CDR1 is SGHTA and CDR2 FQGNSA. The CDR3 bases are TGTGCCAGCAGGCCTGCATCCCCTAGCCCCCAGCATTTT. Protein product: CASRPASPSPQHF.

This clonotype appeared many times. This chain connects TRBV5-4 to TRBJ1-6; D gene ambiguous. Trimming removed 4 bases from V and 10 bases from J, with 18 bases in between. Germline CDR1 SGHNT, CDR2 YYREEE (reference sequence). The CDR3 has 15 amino acids. Here the CDR3 reads CASSEGISAGSPLHF. The CDR3 coding sequence is TGTGCCAGCAGCGAAGGAATTTCAGCGGGGTCACCCCTCCACTTT.

J is TRBJ2-3 and V is TRBV11-2; the D call may be TRBD1 or TRBD2 (5 bases each). Trimming cost V 1 base and J 9 bases, with 17 bases left between them. Germline CDR1 SGHAT, CDR2 FQNNGV. The CDR3 has 15 amino acids. The CDR3, as DNA: TGTGCCAGCAGCTTAGGACGGGACCGAGGGTCCACGCAGTATTTT. It codes for CASSLGRDRGSTQYF.

The sample holds many counts of this clonotype. The chain links TRBV4-2 to TRBJ2-1; D remains unclear. Trimming took off 0 bases at V and 0 bases at J, with 9 bases between the two ends. Germline-derived CDR1 and CDR2 are LGHNA and YNFKEQ. The length of the CDR3 is 16 residues. CDR3 amino acids: CASSQDILGSYNEQFF. DNA of the CDR3: TGTGCCAGCAGCCAAGATATACTTGGCTCCTACAATGAGCAGTTCTTC.

The sample holds one count of this clonotype. The rearrangement uses TRBV7-2 and TRBJ2-5; 11 nucleotides align to TRBD2. V trimming: 5 bases; J trimming: 5 bases; junction bases outside the gene matches: 7. CDR1 and CDR2 from the germline V gene are SGHTA and FQGNSA. CDR3 size: 15 residues. The CDR3 loop reads CASSIVAGGSETQYF. The CDR3 DNA sequence: TGTGCCAGCAGCATCGTAGCGGGAGGGTCCGAGACCCAGTACTTC.

The V call is TRBV7-9, the J call TRBJ1-5; no clear D. Trimming took off 6 bases at V and 0 bases at J, with 6 bases between the two ends. Germline CDR1 and CDR2: SEHNR and FQNEAQ (reference sequence). This CDR3 has 13 amino acids. CDR3 DNA: TGTGCCAGCAGACCGACTAGCAATCAGCCCCAGCATTTT. Translating it yields CASRPTSNQPQHF. Full variable domain (outside the CDR3, taken from reference TRBV7-9 and TRBJ1-5): DTGVSQNPRHKITKRGQNVTFRCDPISEHNRLYWYRQTLGQGPEFLTYFQNEAQLEKSRLLSDRFSAERPKGSFSTLEIQRTEQGDSAMYLCASRPTSNQPQHFGDGTRLSIL.